This T cell receptor (beta chain) is drawn from a study of cytotoxic CD8 clonotypes in ibrutinib-treated CLL. Study as a whole: The study included eleven to twelve relapsed/refractory and under 16 treatment-naive patients; under 18 had IGHV unmutated disease. After a median about 13 months on treatment (6 to 36), response samples were drawn. Across samples, productive templates numbered some 250,000 and productive rearrangements reached 80,000 to 95,000 on average.

Depths of 1 in 200,000 to 1 in 1 million T cells were the sequencing target. The protocol was immunoSEQ multiplex PCR, while the TCRdb copy is restricted to in-frame clones and leaves out a portion. Here the sample spans over 45,000 clones, over 55% being singletons. CDR3 length: 16 residues. Germline CDR1 is SGHRS and CDR2 is YFSETQ. Trimming took off 2 bases at V and 0 bases at J, with 13 bases between the two ends. The material was PBMCs, obtained after 24 months of ibrutinib treatment. V gene TRBV5-1 combines with J gene TRBJ2-3; perhaps D is TRBD1 or TRBD2 (6 bases each). This TCR was sampled from a human donor with chronic lymphocytic leukemia. Here the CDR3 DNA reads TGCGCCAGCAGCTTCTTGGGGGGCTTAAGCACAGATACGCAGTATTTT. Its protein is CASSFLGGLSTDTQYF.